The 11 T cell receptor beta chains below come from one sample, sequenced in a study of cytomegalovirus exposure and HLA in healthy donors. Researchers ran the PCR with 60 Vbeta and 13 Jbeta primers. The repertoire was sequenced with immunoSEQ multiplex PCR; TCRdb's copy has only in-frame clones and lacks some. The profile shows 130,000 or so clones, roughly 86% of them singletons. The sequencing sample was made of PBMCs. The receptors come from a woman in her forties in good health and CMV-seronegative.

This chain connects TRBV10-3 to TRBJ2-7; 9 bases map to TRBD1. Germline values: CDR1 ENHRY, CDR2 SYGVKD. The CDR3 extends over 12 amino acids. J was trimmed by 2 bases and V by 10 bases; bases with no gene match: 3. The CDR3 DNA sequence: TGTGCCACCCGACAGGGGGCCTACGAGCAGTACTTC. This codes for CATRQGAYEQYF.

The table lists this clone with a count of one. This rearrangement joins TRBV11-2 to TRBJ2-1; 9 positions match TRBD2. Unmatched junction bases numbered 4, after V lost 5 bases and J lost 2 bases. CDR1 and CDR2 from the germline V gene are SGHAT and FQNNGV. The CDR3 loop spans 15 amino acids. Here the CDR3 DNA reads TGTGCCAGCAGCGTATCTAGCGGGGCCTACAATGAGCAGTTCTTC. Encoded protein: CASSVSSGAYNEQFF.

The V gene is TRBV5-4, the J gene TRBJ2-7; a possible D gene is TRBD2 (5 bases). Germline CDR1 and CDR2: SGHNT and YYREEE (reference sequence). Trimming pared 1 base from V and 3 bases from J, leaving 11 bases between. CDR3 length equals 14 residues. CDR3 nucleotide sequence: TGTGCCAGCAGCTTGTACGGGATCAACTACGAGCAGTACTTC. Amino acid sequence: CASSLYGINYEQYF.

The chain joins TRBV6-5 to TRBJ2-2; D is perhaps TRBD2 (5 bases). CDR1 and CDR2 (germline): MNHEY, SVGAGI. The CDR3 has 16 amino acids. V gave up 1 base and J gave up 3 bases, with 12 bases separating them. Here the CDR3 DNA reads TGTGCCAGCAGTTACTTCCGGGTGAGGGACACCGGGGAGCTGTTTTTT. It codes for CASSYFRVRDTGELFF.

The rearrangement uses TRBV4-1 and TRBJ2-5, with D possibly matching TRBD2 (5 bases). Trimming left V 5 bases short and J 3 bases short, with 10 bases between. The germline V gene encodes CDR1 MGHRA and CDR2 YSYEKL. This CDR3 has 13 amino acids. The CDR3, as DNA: TGCGCCAGCAGCGAAACTAGGAAAGAGACCCAGTACTTC. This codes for CASSETRKETQYF.

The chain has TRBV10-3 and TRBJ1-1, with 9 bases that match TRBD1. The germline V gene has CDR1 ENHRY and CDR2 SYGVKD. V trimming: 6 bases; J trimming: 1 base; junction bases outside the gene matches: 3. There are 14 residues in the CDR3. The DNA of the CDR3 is TGTGCCATCAGCATACAGGGGGCGAACACTGAAGCTTTCTTT. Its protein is CAISIQGANTEAFF.

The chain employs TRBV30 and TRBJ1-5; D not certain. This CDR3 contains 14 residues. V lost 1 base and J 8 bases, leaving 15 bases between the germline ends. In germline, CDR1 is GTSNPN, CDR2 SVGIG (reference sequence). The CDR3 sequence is CAWSEVRLSEPQHF. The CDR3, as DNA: TGTGCCTGGAGTGAGGTCAGACTATCAGAGCCCCAGCATTTT. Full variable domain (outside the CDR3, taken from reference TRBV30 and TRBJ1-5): SQTIHQWPATLVQPVGSPLSLECTVEGTSNPNLYWYRQAAGRGLQLLFYSVGIGQISSEVPQNLSASRPQDRQFILSSKKLLLSDSGFYLCAWSEVRLSEPQHFGDGTRLSIL.

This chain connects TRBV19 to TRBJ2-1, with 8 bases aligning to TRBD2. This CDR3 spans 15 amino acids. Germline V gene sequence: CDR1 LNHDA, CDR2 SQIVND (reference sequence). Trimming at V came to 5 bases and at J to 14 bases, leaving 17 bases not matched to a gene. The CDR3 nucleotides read TGTGCCAGTAGTCCCATGGGAGGGGGAGCGGGAGTGGAGTTCTTC. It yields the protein CASSPMGGGAGVEFF.

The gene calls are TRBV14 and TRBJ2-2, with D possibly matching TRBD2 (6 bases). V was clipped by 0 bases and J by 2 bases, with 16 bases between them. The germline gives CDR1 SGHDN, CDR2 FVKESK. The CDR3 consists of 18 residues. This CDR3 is CASSQDNFGGPNTGELFF. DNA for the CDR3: TGTGCCAGCAGCCAAGATAATTTCGGGGGACCTAACACCGGGGAGCTGTTTTTT.

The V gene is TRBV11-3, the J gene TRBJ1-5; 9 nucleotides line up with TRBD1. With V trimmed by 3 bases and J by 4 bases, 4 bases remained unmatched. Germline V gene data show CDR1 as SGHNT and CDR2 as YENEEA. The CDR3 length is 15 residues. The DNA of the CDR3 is TGTGCCAGCAGCTTGACTGGGACAGGGAATCAGCCCCAGCATTTT. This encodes CASSLTGTGNQPQHF. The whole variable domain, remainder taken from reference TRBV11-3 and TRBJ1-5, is EAGVVQSPRYKIIEKKQPVAFWCNPISGHNTLYWYLQNLGQGPELLIRYENEEAVDDSQLPKDRFSAERLKGVDSTLKIQPAELGDSAVYLCASSLTGTGNQPQHFGDGTRLSIL.

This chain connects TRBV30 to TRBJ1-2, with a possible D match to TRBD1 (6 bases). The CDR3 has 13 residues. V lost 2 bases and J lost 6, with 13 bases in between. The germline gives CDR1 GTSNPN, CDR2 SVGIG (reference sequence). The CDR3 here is CAWSLGAQNGYTF. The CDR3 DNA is TGTGCCTGGAGTTTGGGGGCGCAGAATGGCTACACCTTC.